The clone carrying this T cell receptor beta chain has more than one count but fewer than ten. Its antigen is unidentified. The CDR3 length is 20 residues. With 0 bases removed from V and 7 bases from J, the gap between germline ends came to 29 bases. From germline, CDR1 is SNHLY and CDR2 FYNNEI. The PCR made use of 60 Vbeta and 13 Jbeta primers. Assay: immunoSEQ multiplex PCR; the TCRdb copy retains only in-frame clones and omits some. The data contain about 140,000 clones, roughly four fifths of them seen just once; the ten biggest clones take up nearly 3.5%. The source of the sample is a study of cytomegalovirus exposure and HLA in healthy donors. Across the whole study: Unique TCR beta sequences numbering some 120 million came from approximately 180 million T cells in an earlier analysis. Study observations and caveats: Three CMV-associated chains proved CMV antigen-specific in vitro. It was reported that the classifier diagnosed cytomegalovirus status with high specificity and sensitivity in both the original and validation cohorts.

This clonotype was obtained from a male donor in good health and CMV-seronegative. The chain carries TRBV2 and TRBJ2-3; weak D call: TRBD2 (5 bases). Sequencing input: PBMCs. The CDR3 spells CASSEAGLRWADRGWYTQYF. CDR3 sequence (DNA): TGTGCCAGCAGTGAAGCGGGTCTTCGGTGGGCCGACCGGGGTTGGTATACGCAGTATTTT.